The sequence of this TCR beta chain was determined in a study of T cells in Graves' hyperthyroidism and ophthalmopathy (dated 2019 in TCRdb). Describing the broader study: A discovery cohort of around 98 patients, roughly 45 with Graves' ophthalmopathy and fewer than 65 with stable Graves' hyperthyroidism, was used to find distinguishing TCR V-J signatures. An independent validation cohort of around 20 hyperthyroidism patients and more than 15 patients who later progressed to ophthalmopathy tested prospective prediction of ophthalmopathy. The 100 discovery patients were divided at random into training and test sets in a 7:3 ratio. In addition, the study compared T-cell repertoires in thyroid tissue and in blood from roughly 6 Graves' hyperthyroidism patients. After sampling, hyperthyroidism patients received methimazole starting at 30 mg daily, and ophthalmopathy patients received high-dose intravenous methylprednisolone. The paper describes TCR Vbeta CDR3 sequencing of 135 peripheral blood samples, made up of some 42 ophthalmopathy patients, approximately 73 hyperthyroidism patients and 17 progressor patients.

General study outcomes and caveats: Most expanded thyroid clonotypes (frequency above 0.001) were also detected in blood, a finding suggesting that blood repertoires may reflect thyroid immune responses. Sample size was not statistically predetermined, and blinding of investigators to group allocation was not performed. During validation, the model predicted progression to ophthalmopathy a median of approximately six months ahead of onset, with approximately 70% sensitivity and about 72% specificity. In cross-validation, a model built on a 13 V-J signature told ophthalmopathy apart from stable hyperthyroidism with 87.88% sensitivity and about 81% specificity, and in testing the same model reached 80%/75%.

Stable Graves' hyperthyroidism was defined as no progression to ophthalmopathy during 18 months of follow-up. Hyperthyroidism patients were newly diagnosed, had a disease duration of under 2 months, and were aged 18 to 65 years. The study excluded patients with uncontrolled infections, other autoimmune diseases, pregnancy or lactation. Clinical symptoms, serum thyroxine and TRAb, thyroid ultrasound, and orbital computed tomography formed the basis for the diagnoses. Trizol reagent was used to extract total RNA, and RNA quality was then checked on an Agilent 2100 Bioanalyzer. The CDR3 sequence holds 16 residues, the cysteine and phenylalanine included. Only the CDR3 part of the read is kept: 48 bases, read in frame from the first base. The germline V gene encodes CDR1 SGHTA and CDR2 FQGTGA. About this clonotype itself: Its antigen is unknown. Compared with germline, one end of the junction differs, possibly owing to a read error.

Amplification of TCR beta CDR3 regions was carried out from RNA transcripts. The TCR CDR3 was subjected to a first round of RT-PCR using the HTBI primer set and the Qiagen OneStep RT-PCR kit. A second multiplex PCR round built the libraries, followed by size selection and purification. Libraries were sequenced paired-end with 100 bp reads on an Illumina HiSeq2000. For the original study's pipeline: SOAPnuke was used to process the raw data, removing reads that contained adapters or uncalled bases, had a mean Phred below 15, or lacked an exact match to the constant primer or identifier. High-quality paired reads were merged using COPE v1.2.5, and each unique nucleotide sequence was defined as a clonotype. MiTCR v1.1 was used to align clonotypes to the IMGT TRBV, TRBD and TRBJ reference segments. The analysis was restricted to V-J combinations with a frequency above 0.0001, which together covered 98% to 99.2% of the repertoires. The TCS score was defined as F50 (clonal expansion) divided by E x V (chaos), with BLOSUM62-based TCRdist calculated between CDR3 peptides within each V-J. Welch's t-statistics and random forest reduced 500 to 550 V-J features to 13, which were used in a naive Bayes classifier (R e1071). The similarity between thyroid and blood repertoires was quantified using the Morisita-Horn index. Through fastp at Q25 and MiXCR, TCRdb rebuilt clones from the public reads, retaining in-frame beta chains. Identical CDR3 proteins give one entry, which carries the most common genes and DNA. TCRdb's processing, not the study's, gives the V and J calls here. The sample table shows fewer than 750,000 distinct CDR3 sequences, and more than 45% are seen once. The top ten constitute more than 7% of the sample.

The source of this sequence is a woman under 30 with Graves' hyperthyroidism. The sequencing sample was made of peripheral blood or thyroid tissue (not recorded which). Here the chain combines TRBV7-3 and TRBJ1-3, and possibly TRBD1, on 6 matching bases. The nucleotides read TGTGCCAGCAGCCAAGGATGGGGGGGCTCTGGAAACACCACATATTTT. Translated, it gives CASSQGWGGSGNTTYF.